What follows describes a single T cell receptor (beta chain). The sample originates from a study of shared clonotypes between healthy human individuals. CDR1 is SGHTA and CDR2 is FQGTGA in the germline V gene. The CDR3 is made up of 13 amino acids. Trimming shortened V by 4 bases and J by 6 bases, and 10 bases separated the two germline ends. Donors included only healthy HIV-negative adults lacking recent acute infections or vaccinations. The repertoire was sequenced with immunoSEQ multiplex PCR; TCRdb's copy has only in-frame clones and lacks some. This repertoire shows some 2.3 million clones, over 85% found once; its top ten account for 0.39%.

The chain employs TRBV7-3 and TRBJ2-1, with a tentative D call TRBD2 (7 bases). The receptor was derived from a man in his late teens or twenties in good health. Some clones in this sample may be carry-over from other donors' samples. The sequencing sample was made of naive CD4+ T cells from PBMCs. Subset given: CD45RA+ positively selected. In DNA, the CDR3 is TGTGCCAGCAGCTCAAGGGGGGGCAATGAGCAGTTCTTC. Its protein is CASSSRGGNEQFF.